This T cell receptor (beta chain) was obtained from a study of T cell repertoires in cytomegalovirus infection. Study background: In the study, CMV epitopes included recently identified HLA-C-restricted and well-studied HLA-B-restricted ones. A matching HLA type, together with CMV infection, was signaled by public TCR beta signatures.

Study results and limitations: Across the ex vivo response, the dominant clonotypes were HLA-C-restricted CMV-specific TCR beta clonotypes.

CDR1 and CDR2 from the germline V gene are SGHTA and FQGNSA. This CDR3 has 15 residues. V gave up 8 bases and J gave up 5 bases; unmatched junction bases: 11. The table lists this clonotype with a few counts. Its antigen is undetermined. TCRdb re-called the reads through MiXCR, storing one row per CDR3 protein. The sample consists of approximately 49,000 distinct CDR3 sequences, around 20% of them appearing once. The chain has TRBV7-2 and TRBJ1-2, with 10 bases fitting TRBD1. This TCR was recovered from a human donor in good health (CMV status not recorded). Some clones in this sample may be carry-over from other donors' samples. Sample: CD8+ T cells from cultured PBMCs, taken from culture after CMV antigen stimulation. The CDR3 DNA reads TGTGCCAGCGGCCGAGGACAGGGGGTAACTTATGGCTACACCTTC. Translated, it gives CASGRGQGVTYGYTF.